Given below is one T cell receptor (beta chain) in context. The data originate from a study of blood T cell repertoires in COVID-19. Study background: Italy, Spain and the United States were the sources of the convalescent and acute COVID-19 samples. Sample material is recorded as cDNA or gDNA derived from T cells, B-cell-depleted T cells, or PBMCs.

Trimming took 6 bases from V and 0 from J; bases not matched to a gene: 10. This CDR3 has 17 amino acids. The germline gives CDR1 SNHLY, CDR2 FYNNEI. Under the authors' procedure: Quantification of nucleated cells was approximated via reference gene primer amplification. The protocol was immunoSEQ multiplex PCR, while the TCRdb copy is restricted to in-frame clones and leaves out a portion. The V and J calls and the clone size are those of that table, but D and trimming were determined from the DNA. The sample holds about 110,000 clones, roughly nine tenths seen once. Source material: peripheral blood. This chain links TRBV2 with TRBJ2-4; TRBD1 matches 8 bases. The receptor's source is a man aged 40-55 years with active or convalescent COVID-19. CDR3 amino acids: CASSPTGGAGAKNIQYF. Written as DNA, the CDR3 is TGTGCCAGCAGCCCAACAGGGGGTGCAGGAGCCAAAAACATTCAGTACTTC.